The 18 T cell receptor beta chains given below trace back to one sample, sequenced in a study of cytomegalovirus exposure and HLA in healthy donors. Primers: 60 Vbeta forward and 13 Jbeta reverse. Measured with immunoSEQ multiplex PCR; TCRdb has only the in-frame clones, and not every one. The top ten hold just over 2% of the sample, which has more than 150,000 clones, 75% to 85% seen once. Material for sequencing was PBMCs. These receptors originate from a woman under 30 in good health and CMV-seropositive.

The genes are TRBV28 and TRBJ2-1; tentative D call: TRBD1 (5 bases). Trimming left V 6 bases short and J 0 bases short, with 12 bases between. The CDR3 is 15 residues long. CDR1 and CDR2 (germline): MDHEN, SYDVKM. CDR3 DNA sequence: TGTGCCAGCAGCCCGACAGCCAGCTCCTACAATGAGCAGTTCTTC. Protein product: CASSPTASSYNEQFF.

This rearrangement joins TRBV6-1 to TRBJ2-5; 7 nucleotides align to TRBD2. The CDR3 is 15 residues long. J was trimmed by 1 base and V by 2 bases; bases with no gene match: 4. Germline loops: CDR1 MNHNS, CDR2 SASEGT. CDR3 bases: TGTGCCAGCAGTGAATGGTCTAGCGGCCAAGAGACCCAGTACTTC. Its translation is CASSEWSSGQETQYF.

V is TRBV5-1 and J is TRBJ2-1; maybe TRBD1 (6 bases). The V and J ends lost 2 bases and 0 bases respectively, with 12 bases between them. This CDR3 contains 16 residues. The V gene's germline CDR1 is SGHRS and CDR2 YFSETQ. CDR3: CASSLQGLSSYNEQFF. The CDR3 DNA sequence: TGCGCCAGCAGCTTACAGGGCTTAAGCTCCTACAATGAGCAGTTCTTC.

This clone was seen more than once but under ten times. V gene TRBV2 combines with J gene TRBJ2-6; 7 bases agree with TRBD2. J was trimmed by 0 bases and V by 6 bases; bases with no gene match: 8. There are 17 residues in the CDR3. CDR1 and CDR2 from the germline V gene are SNHLY and FYNNEI. This CDR3 reads CASRGGVRTSGANVLTF. DNA for the CDR3: TGTGCCAGCAGGGGAGGGGTTCGTACCTCTGGGGCCAACGTCCTGACTTTC. Full variable domain (outside the CDR3, taken from reference TRBV2 and TRBJ2-6): EPEVTQTPSHQVTQMGQEVILRCVPISNHLYFYWYRQILGQKVEFLVSFYNNEISEKSEIFDDQFSVERPDGSNFTLKIRSTKLEDSAMYFCASRGGVRTSGANVLTFGAGSRLTVL.

The chain uses TRBV19 and TRBJ2-7; TRBD1 aligns across 9 bases. There are 15 residues in the CDR3. Trimming removed 4 bases from V and 5 bases from J; junction bases left unmatched: 9. Germline CDR1 LNHDA, CDR2 SQIVND (reference sequence). The CDR3 nucleotides read TGTGCCAGTAGTAGGGTTGGGACAGGGTCCGACGAGCAGTACTTC. It encodes CASSRVGTGSDEQYF.

CDR3: CASSRQNQETQYF. Here the CDR3 DNA reads TGTGCCAGCAGCCGACAGAATCAAGAGACCCAGTACTTC. The V gene is TRBV7-3, the J gene TRBJ2-5, with a tentative D call TRBD1 (5 bases). CDR1 is SGHTA, CDR2 FQGTGA, per germline. The germline V and J ends were trimmed by 5 bases and 2 bases, with 9 bases remaining between them. This CDR3 is built from 13 residues.

The chain links TRBV6-5 to TRBJ1-3; no clear D gene. The germline CDR1 and CDR2 sequences are MNHEY and SVGAGI. V was cut by 2 bases and J by 0 bases, with 5 bases left in between. The CDR3 spans 14 residues. The CDR3 is CASSYMASGNTIYF. Here the CDR3 DNA reads TGTGCCAGCAGTTACATGGCCTCTGGAAACACCATATATTTT.

CDR3 DNA: TGCGCCAGCGCGGGGCAGGAGGTGAACTTTGGCAATGAGCAGTTCTTC. This codes for CASAGQEVNFGNEQFF. The chain joins TRBV5-1 to TRBJ2-1; D might be TRBD2 (6 bases). V lost 7 bases and J 6 bases, leaving 23 bases between the germline ends. The CDR3 has 16 residues. Per germline, CDR1 SGHRS and CDR2 YFSETQ.

This clone was detected a few times. The rearrangement uses TRBV11-3 and TRBJ2-3; 7 bases align to TRBD2. Trimming took 2 bases from V and 1 from J; bases not matched to a gene: 9. Germline V gene lookup returns CDR1 SGHNT and CDR2 YENEEA. There are 17 residues in the CDR3. CDR3 DNA: TGTGCCAGCAGCTTATTCGGGGGGAGCGGTGGCACAGATACGCAGTATTTT. Its protein is CASSLFGGSGGTDTQYF.

This chain uses TRBV5-1 with TRBJ2-5; TRBD2 might be the D (7 bases). The CDR3 extends over 16 amino acids. The V gene's germline CDR1 is SGHRS and CDR2 YFSETQ. Trimming left V 0 bases short and J 1 base short, with 13 bases between. In nucleotides, the CDR3 is TGCGCCAGCAGCTTGGACTTCGGGGGGCCCCAAGAGACCCAGTACTTC. Amino acids: CASSLDFGGPQETQYF.

This sequence joins TRBV5-1 and TRBJ2-7; D is unclear. Looked up from germline, CDR1 is SGHRS and CDR2 is YFSETQ. This CDR3 comprises 12 residues. Trimming cost V 1 base and J 6 bases, with 8 bases left between them. As DNA, the CDR3 is TGCGCCAGCAGCTTGAGAGGAAGCGAGCAGTACTTC. Translation gives CASSLRGSEQYF.

The chain recombines TRBV6-4 with TRBJ2-3; 9 positions match TRBD2. Trimming cost V 6 bases and J 4 bases; bases outside gene matches: 11. CDR3 length: 16 amino acids. Germline V CDR1 and CDR2: MRHNA, SNTAGT. CDR3: CASSPFAGGQSDTQYF. The CDR3 DNA is TGTGCCAGCAGCCCTTTTGCGGGGGGGCAGTCAGATACGCAGTATTTT.

The rearrangement links TRBV5-6 to TRBJ1-1; D is possibly TRBD1 (6 bases). The V end lost 1 base, the J end lost 7 bases, and 14 bases lay between the germline ends. Germline CDR1 reads SGHDT; CDR2 reads YYEEEE. This CDR3 region has 14 residues. CDR3: CASSLKGGAVEAFF. For the CDR3, the DNA is TGTGCCAGCAGCTTGAAGGGGGGGGCGGTTGAAGCTTTCTTT.

The V and J genes are TRBV6-1 and TRBJ2-5; D gene ambiguous. Germline V lookup: CDR1 MNHNS, CDR2 SASEGT. V lost 7 bases and J lost 1, with 13 bases in between. CDR3 length: 14 residues. CDR3 DNA: TGTGCCAGCAACCGAATGAGAGCCCAAGAGACCCAGTACTTC. Translated, it gives CASNRMRAQETQYF.

V usage is TRBV21-1 and J usage is TRBJ1-1. TRBV21-1 represents a pseudogene. The CDR3 contains 18 residues. CDR3 amino acids: CASSKPRTGPLAGTEAFF. As DNA, the CDR3 is TGTGCCAGCAGCAAGCCGCGTACCGGACCTCTCGCGGGTACTGAAGCTTTCTTT.

V usage is TRBV29-1 and J usage is TRBJ1-2; tentative D call: TRBD1 (5 bases). The CDR3 totals 14 residues. CDR1 SQVTM and CDR2 ANQGSEA come from the germline V gene. The V end was cut by 0 bases, the J end by 0 bases, with 8 bases between. The CDR3: CSVEDSGTNYGYTF. The CDR3, as DNA: TGCAGCGTTGAAGATTCAGGGACTAACTATGGCTACACCTTC.

The CDR3 DNA follows: TGTGCCAGCAGGGGACAGGCACCCGGGTCACCCCTCCACTTT. Its protein is CASRGQAPGSPLHF. The rearrangement joins TRBV2 to TRBJ1-6; 8 bases line up with TRBD1. Trimming at V came to 6 bases and at J to 10 bases, leaving 8 bases not matched to a gene. This CDR3 spans 14 amino acids. CDR1 and CDR2 (germline): SNHLY, FYNNEI.

The rearrangement uses TRBV2 and TRBJ2-3; 9 bases match TRBD2. The CDR3 has 15 residues. Per germline, CDR1 SNHLY and CDR2 FYNNEI. V lost 6 bases and J lost 2; bases outside the gene matches: 6. CDR3 nucleotides: TGTGCCAGCAGCGGACTAGCGCTTAACACAGATACGCAGTATTTT. Its protein product is CASSGLALNTDTQYF. Full variable domain (missing parts from reference TRBV2 and TRBJ2-3): EPEVTQTPSHQVTQMGQEVILRCVPISNHLYFYWYRQILGQKVEFLVSFYNNEISEKSEIFDDQFSVERPDGSNFTLKIRSTKLEDSAMYFCASSGLALNTDTQYFGPGTRLTVL.